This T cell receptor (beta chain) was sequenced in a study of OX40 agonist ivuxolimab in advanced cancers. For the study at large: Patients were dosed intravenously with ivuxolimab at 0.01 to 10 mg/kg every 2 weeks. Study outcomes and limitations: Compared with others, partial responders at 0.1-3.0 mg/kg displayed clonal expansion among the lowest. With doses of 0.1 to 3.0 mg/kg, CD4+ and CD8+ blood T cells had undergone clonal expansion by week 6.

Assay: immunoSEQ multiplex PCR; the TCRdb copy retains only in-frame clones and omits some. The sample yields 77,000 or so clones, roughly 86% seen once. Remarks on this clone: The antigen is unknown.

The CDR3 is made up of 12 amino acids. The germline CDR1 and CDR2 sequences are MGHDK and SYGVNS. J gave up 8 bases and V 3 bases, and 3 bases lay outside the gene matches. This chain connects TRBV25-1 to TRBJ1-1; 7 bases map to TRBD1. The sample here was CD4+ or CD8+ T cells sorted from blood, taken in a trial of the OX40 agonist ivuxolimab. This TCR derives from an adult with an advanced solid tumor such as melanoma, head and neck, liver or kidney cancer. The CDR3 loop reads CASSDRGQEAFF. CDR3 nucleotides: TGTGCCAGCAGTGATAGGGGACAGGAAGCTTTCTTT.